The present TCR beta chain was sequenced within a study of cytomegalovirus exposure and HLA in healthy donors. In the PCR, 60 Vbeta and 13 Jbeta primers were used. TCRdb keeps only in-frame clones here, not all; method: immunoSEQ multiplex PCR. The table has 120,000 or so clones, 78% seen once; the top ten hold over 5%. Concerning this clone itself: Other nucleotide sequences from this sample produce the same CDR3.

The trim removed 4 bases at V and 3 bases at J, leaving 5 bases unmatched. CDR1 and CDR2 from the germline V gene are SGHVS and FNYEAQ. The CDR3 runs 15 residues. The sequenced sample consisted of PBMCs. The rearrangement joins TRBV7-6 to TRBJ2-7; 11 bases are shared with TRBD2. The TCR was taken from a woman aged 40 to 49 in good health and CMV-seronegative. The CDR3 is CASSSLAGGGYEQYF. The CDR3 coding sequence is TGTGCCAGCAGCTCCTTAGCGGGAGGGGGCTACGAGCAGTACTTC.